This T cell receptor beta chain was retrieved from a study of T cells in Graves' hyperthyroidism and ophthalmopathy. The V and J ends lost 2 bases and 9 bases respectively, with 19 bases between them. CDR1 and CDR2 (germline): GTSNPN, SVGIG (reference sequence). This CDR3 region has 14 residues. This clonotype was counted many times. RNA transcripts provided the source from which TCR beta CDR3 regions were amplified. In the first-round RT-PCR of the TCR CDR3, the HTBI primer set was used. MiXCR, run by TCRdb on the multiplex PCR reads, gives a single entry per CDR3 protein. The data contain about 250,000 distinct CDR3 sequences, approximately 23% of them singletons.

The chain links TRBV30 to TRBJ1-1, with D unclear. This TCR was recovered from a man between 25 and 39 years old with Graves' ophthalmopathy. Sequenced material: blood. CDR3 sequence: CAWSKARDSRKAFF. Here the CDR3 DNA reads TGTGCCTGGAGTAAAGCTCGGGATTCCAGGAAAGCTTTCTTT.